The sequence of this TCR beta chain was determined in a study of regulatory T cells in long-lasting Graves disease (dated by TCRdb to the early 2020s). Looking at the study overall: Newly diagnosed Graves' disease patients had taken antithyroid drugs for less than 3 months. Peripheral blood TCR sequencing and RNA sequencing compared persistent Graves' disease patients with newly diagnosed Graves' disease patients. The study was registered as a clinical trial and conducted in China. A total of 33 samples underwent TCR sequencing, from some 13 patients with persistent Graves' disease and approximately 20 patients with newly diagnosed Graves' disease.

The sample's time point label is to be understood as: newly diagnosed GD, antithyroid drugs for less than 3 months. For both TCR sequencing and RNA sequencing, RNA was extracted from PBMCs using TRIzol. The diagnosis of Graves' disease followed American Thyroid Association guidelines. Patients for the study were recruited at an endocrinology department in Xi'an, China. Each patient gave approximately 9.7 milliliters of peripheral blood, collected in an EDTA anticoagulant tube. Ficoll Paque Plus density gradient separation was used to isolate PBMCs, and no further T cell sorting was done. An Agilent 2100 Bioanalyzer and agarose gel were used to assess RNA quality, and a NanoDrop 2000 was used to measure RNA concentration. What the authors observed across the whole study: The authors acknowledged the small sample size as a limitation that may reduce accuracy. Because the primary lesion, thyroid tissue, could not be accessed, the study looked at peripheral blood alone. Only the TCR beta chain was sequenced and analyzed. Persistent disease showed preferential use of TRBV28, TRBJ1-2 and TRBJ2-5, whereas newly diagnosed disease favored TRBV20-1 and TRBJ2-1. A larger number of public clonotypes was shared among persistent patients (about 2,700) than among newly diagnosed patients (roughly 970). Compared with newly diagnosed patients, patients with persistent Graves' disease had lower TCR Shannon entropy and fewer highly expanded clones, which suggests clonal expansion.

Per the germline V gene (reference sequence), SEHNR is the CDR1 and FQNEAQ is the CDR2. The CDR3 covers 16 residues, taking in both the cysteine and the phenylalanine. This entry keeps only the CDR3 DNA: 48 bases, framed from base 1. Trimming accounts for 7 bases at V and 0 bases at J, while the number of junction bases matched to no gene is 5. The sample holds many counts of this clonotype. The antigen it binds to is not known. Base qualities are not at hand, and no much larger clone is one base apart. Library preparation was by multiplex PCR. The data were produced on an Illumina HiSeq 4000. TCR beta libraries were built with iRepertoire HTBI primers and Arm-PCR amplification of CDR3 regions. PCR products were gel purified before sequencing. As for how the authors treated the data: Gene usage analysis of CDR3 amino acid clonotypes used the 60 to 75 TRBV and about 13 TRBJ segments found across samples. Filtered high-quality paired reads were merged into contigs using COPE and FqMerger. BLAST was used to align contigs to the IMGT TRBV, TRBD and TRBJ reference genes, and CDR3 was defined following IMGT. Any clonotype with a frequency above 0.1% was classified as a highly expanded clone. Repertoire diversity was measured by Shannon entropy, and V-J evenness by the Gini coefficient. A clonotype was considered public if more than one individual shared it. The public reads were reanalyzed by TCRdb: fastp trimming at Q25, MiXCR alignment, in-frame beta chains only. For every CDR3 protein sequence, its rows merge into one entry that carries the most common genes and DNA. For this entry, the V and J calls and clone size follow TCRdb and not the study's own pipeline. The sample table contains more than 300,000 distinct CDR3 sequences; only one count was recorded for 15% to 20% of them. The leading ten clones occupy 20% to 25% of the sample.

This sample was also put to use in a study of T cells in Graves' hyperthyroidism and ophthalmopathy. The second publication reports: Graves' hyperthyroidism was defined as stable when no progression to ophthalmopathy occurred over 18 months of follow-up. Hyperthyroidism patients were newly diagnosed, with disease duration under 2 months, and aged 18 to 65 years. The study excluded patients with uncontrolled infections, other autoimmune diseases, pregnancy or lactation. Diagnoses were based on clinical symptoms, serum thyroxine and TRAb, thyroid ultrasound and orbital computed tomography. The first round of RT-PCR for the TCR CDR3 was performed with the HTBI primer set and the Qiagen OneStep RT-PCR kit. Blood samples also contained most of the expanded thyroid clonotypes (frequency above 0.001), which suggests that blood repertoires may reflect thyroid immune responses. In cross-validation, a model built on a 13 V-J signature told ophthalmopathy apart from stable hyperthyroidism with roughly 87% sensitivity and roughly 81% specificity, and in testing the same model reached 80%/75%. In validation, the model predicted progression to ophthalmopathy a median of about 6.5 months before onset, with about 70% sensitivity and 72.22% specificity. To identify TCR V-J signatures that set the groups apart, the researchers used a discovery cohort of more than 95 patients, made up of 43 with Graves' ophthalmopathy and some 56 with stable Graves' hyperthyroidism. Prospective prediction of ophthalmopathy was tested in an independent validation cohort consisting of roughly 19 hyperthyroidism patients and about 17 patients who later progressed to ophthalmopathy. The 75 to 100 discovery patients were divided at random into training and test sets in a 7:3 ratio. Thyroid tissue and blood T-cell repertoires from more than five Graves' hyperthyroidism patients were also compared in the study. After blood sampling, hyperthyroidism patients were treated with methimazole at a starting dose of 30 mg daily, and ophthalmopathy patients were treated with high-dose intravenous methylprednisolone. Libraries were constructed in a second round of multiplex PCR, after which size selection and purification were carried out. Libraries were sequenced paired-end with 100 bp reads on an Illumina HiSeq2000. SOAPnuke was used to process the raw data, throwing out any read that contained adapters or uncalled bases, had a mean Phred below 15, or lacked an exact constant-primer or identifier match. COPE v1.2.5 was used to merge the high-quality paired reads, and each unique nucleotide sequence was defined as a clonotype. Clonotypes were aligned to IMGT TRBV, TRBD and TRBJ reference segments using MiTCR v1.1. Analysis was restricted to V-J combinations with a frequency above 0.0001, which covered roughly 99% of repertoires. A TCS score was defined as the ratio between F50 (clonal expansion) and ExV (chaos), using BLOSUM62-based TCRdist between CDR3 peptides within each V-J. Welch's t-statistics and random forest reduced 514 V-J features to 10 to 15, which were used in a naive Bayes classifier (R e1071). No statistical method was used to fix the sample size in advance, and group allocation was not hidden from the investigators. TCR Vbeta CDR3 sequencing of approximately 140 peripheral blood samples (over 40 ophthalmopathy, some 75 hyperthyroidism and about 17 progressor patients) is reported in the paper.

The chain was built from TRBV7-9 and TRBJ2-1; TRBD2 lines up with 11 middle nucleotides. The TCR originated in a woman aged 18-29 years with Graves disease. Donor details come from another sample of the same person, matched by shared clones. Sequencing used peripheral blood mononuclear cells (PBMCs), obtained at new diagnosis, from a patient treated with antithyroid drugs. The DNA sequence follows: TGTGCCAGCACCCCAACTAGCGGGAGCTCCTACAATGAGCAGTTCTTC. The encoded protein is CASTPTSGSSYNEQFF.